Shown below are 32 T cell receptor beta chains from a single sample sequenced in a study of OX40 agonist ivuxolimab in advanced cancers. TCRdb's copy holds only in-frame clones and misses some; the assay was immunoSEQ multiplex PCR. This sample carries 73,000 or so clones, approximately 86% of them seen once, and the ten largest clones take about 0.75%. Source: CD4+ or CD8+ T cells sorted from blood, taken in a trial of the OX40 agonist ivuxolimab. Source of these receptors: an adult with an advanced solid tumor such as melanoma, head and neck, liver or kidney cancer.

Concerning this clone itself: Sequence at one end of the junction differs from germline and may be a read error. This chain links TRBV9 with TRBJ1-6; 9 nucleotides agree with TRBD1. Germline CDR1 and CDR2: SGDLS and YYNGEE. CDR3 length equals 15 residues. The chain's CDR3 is CASSATGGDNSPPHF. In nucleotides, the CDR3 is TGTGCCAGCAGCGCCACAGGGGGCGATAATTCACCCCCCCACTTT.

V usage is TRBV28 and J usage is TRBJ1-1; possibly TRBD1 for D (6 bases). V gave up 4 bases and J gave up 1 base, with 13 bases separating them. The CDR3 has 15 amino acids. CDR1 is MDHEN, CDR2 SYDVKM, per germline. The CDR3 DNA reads TGTGCCAGCAGTTCCTCTGGGGGGCAGAACACTGAAGCTTTCTTT. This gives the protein CASSSSGGQNTEAFF.

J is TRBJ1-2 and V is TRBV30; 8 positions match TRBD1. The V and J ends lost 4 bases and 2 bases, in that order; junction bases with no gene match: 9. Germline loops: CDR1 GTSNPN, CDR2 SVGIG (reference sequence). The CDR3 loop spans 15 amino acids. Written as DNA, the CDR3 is TGTGCCTGGACCCGAACTCCAGGGGGCAACTATGGCTACACCTTC. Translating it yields CAWTRTPGGNYGYTF.

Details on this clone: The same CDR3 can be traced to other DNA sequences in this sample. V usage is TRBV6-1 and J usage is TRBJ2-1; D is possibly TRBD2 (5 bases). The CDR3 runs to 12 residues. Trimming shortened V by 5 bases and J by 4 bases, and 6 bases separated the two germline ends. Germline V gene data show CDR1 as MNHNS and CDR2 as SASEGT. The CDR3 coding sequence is TGTGCCAGCAGTAGGACTTACAATGAGCAGTTCTTC. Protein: CASSRTYNEQFF.

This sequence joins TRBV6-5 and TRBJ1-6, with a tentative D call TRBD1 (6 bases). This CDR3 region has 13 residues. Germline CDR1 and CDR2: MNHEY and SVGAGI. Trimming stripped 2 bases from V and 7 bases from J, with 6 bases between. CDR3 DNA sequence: TGTGCCAGCAGTTACAGGGGGAATTCACCCCTCCACTTT. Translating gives CASSYRGNSPLHF.

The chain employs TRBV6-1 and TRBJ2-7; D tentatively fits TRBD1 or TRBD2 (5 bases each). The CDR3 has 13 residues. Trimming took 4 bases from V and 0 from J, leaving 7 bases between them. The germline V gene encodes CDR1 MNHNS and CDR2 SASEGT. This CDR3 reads CASSGGISYEQYF. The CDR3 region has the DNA TGTGCCAGCAGTGGGGGGATCTCCTACGAGCAGTACTTC.

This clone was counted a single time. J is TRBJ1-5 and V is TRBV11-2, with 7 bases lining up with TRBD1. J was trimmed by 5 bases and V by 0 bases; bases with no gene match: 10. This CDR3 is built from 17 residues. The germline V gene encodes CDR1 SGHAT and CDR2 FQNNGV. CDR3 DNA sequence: TGTGCCAGCAGCTTAGATAGGACGACAGGGAGGGATCAGCCCCAGCATTTT. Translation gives CASSLDRTTGRDQPQHF.

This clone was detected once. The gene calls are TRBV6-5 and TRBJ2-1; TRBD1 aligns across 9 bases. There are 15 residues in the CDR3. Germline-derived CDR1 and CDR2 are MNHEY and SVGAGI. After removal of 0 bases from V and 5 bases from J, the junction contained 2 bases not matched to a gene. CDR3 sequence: CASSYSGTGNNEQFF. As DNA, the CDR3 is TGTGCCAGCAGTTACTCCGGGACAGGGAACAATGAGCAGTTCTTC.

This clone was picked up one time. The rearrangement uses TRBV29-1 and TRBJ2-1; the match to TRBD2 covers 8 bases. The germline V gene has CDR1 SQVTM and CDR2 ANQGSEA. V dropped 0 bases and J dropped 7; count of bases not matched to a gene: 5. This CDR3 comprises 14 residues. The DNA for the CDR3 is TGCAGCGTTGAAGATCCGGCTAGCGGGAATGAGCAGTTCTTC. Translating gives CSVEDPASGNEQFF.

DNA of the CDR3: TGCGCCAGCAGCCAGGACAGGTTAGGAGATCCCCGCGGGCAGTACTTC. It yields the protein CASSQDRLGDPRGQYF. V and J are TRBV4-3 and TRBJ2-7, with 7 bases fitting TRBD1. The J segment lost 9 bases and the V segment lost 3 bases, leaving 17 bases of the junction unmatched. The CDR3 contains 16 residues. CDR1 LGHNA and CDR2 YSLEER come from the germline V gene.

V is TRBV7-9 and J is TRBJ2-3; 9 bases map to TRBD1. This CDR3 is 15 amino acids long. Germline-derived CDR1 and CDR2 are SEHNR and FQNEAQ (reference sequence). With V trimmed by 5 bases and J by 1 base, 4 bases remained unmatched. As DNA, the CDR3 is TGTGCCAGCAGCCAACAGGGGGCGGGCACAGATACGCAGTATTTT. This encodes CASSQQGAGTDTQYF.

The CDR3 region is CASSESGYEQYF. The DNA of the CDR3 is TGCGCCAGCAGTGAGTCTGGTTACGAGCAGTACTTC. This chain links TRBV10-2 with TRBJ2-7; D unresolved. The CDR3 is 12 residues long. Deletions cut 0 bases from V and 4 bases from J, with 4 bases between. The germline V gene has CDR1 WSHSY and CDR2 SAAADI.

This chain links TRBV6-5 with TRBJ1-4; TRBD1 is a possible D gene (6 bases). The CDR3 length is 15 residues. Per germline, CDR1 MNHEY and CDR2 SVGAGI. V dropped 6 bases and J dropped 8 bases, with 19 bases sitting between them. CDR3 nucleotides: TGTGCCAGCAGCTATTCGGGGGCTATGACCGAAAAACTGTTTTTT. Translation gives CASSYSGAMTEKLFF.

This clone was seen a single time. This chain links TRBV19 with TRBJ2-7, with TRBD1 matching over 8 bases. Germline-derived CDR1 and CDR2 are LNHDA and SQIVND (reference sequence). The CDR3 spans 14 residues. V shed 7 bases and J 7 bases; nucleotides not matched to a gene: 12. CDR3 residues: CASTPTGASMEQYF. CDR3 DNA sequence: TGTGCCAGTACCCCGACAGGGGCCTCCATGGAGCAGTACTTC.

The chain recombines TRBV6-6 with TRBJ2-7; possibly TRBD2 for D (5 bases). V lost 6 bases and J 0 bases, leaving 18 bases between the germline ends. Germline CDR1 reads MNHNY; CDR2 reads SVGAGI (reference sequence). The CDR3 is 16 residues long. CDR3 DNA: TGTGCCAGCAGACAAGAGACGGGGAAAAGCTCCTACGAGCAGTACTTC. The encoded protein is CASRQETGKSSYEQYF.

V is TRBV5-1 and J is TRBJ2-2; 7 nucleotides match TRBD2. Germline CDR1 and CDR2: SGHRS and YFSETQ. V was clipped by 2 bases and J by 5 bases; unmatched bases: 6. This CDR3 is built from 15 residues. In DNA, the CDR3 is TGCGCCAGCAGCTTACCCCTAGCGGATACCGGGGAGCTGTTTTTT. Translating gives CASSLPLADTGELFF.

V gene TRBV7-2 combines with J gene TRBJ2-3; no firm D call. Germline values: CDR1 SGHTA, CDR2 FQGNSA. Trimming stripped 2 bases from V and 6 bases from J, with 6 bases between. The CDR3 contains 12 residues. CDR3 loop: CASSLRADTQYF. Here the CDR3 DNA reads TGTGCCAGCAGCTTACGAGCGGATACGCAGTATTTT.

The CDR3 sequence: CASSLVGALNTEAFF. For the CDR3, the DNA is TGTGCCAGCAGCTTAGTTGGAGCTTTGAACACTGAAGCTTTCTTT. The rearrangement joins TRBV7-9 to TRBJ1-1; D remains unclear. Germline-derived CDR1 and CDR2 are SEHNR and FQNEAQ (reference sequence). V lost 1 base to trimming and J lost 0 bases, with 9 bases between them. This CDR3 has 15 amino acids.

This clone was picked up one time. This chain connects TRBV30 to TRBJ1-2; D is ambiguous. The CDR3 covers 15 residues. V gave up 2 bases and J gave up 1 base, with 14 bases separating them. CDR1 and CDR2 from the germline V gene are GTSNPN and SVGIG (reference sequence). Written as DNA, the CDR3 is TGTGCCTGGAGTAAGCGCAGGCTCAATAACTATGGCTACACCTTC. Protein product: CAWSKRRLNNYGYTF.

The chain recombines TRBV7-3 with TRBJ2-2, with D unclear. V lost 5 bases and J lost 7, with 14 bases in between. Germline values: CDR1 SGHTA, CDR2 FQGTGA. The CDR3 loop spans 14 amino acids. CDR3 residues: CASSAERGDGELFF. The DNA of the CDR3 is TGTGCCAGCAGCGCAGAACGCGGTGACGGGGAGCTGTTTTTT.

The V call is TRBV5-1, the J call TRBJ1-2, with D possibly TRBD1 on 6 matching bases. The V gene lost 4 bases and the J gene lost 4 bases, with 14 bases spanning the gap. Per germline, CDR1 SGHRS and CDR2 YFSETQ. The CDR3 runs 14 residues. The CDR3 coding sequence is TGCGCCAGCAGCCCCGAGGGGGGGTTCTATGGCTACACCTTC. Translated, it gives CASSPEGGFYGYTF.

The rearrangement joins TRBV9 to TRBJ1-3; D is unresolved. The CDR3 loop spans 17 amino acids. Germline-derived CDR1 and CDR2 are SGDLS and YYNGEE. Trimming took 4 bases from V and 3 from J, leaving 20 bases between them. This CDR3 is CASSLGSTSWGGNTIYF. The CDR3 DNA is TGTGCCAGCAGCCTGGGATCTACTTCCTGGGGTGGAAACACCATATATTTT.

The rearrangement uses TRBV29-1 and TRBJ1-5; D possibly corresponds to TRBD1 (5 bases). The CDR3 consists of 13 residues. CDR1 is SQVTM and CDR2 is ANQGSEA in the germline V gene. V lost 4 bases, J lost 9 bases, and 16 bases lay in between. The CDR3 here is CSVVLSQGGPQHF. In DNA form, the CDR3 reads TGCAGCGTTGTGCTATCCCAGGGAGGGCCCCAGCATTTT.

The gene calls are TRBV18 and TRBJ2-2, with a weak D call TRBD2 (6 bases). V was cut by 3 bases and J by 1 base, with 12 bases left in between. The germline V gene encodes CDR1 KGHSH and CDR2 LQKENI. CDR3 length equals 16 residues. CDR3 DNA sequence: TGTGCCAGCTCACCTTTATGGGGGGTGAACACCGGGGAGCTGTTTTTT. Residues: CASSPLWGVNTGELFF.

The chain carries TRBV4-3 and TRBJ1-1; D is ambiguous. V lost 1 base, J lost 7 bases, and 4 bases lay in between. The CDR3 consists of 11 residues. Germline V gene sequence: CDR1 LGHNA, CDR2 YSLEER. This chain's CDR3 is CASSQASEAFF. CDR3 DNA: TGCGCCAGCAGCCAAGCAAGTGAAGCTTTCTTT.

The CDR3 DNA is TGTGCCAGCAGCTCAGTCGGGACGGCTAACACTGAAGCTTTCTTT. Protein: CASSSVGTANTEAFF. This chain connects TRBV7-8 to TRBJ1-1; tentative D call: TRBD1 (5 bases). Germline V gene lookup returns CDR1 SGHVS and CDR2 FQNEAQ. V lost 4 bases, J lost 2 bases, and 14 bases lay in between. This CDR3 comprises 15 residues.

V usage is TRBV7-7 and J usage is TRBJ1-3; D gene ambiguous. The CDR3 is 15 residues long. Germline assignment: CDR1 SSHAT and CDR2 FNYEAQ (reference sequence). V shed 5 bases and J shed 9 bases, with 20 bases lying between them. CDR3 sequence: CASSPTPGPQSTIYF. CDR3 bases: TGTGCCAGCAGCCCAACTCCCGGGCCCCAGTCCACCATATATTTT.

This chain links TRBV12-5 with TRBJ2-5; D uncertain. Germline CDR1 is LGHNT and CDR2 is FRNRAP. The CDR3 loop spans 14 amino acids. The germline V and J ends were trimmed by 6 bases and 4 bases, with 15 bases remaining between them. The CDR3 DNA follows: TGTGCTAGTGGGTTTTGGTCTAGGGCAGAGACCCAGTACTTC. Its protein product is CASGFWSRAETQYF.

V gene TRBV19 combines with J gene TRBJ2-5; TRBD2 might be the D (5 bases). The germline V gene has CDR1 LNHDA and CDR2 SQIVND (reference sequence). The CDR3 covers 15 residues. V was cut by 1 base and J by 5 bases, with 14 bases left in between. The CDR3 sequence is CASSIGSRDGETQYF. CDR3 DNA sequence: TGTGCCAGTAGTATAGGTAGCCGGGATGGGGAGACCCAGTACTTC.

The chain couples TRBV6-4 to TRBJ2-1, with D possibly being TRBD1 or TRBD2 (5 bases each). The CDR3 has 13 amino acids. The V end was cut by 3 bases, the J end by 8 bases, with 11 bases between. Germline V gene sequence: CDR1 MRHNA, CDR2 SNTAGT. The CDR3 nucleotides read TGTGCCAGCAGTGAGGGTCGGGGCGATGAGCAGTTCTTC. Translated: CASSEGRGDEQFF.

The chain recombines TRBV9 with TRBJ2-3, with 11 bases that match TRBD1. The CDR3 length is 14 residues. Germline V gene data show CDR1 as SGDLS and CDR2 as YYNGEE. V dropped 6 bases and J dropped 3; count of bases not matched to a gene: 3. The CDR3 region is CASNRDRGTDTQYF. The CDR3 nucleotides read TGTGCCAGCAATCGGGACAGGGGGACAGATACGCAGTATTTT.

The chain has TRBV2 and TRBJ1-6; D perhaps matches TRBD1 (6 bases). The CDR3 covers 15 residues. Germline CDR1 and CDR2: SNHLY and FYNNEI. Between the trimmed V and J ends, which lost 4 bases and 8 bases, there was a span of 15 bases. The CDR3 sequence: CASSGDWGPDSPLHF. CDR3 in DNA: TGTGCCAGCAGTGGGGATTGGGGGCCGGATTCACCCCTCCACTTT.